The clone carrying this TCR beta chain was counted between two and nine times. Its antigen is currently unknown. CDR3 length: 14 residues. The V gene end was trimmed by 0 bases and the J gene end by 8 bases; junction bases not matched to a gene: 3. From germline, CDR1 is SGDLS and CDR2 YYNGEE. Preparation of TCR beta libraries was done by quantitative 5'-RACE with molecular barcodes. TCRdb processed the 5' RACE reads anew with MiXCR; each CDR3 protein has one entry. Here the sample spans roughly 260,000 distinct CDR3 sequences, 20% being singletons. The record originates from a study of CD8 T cells in ankylosing spondylitis. The study's findings and limits: Eight highly homologous variants formed a TCR beta motif that appeared characteristic of ankylosing spondylitis blood. Reportedly, significant enrichment of disease-linked clones occurred in matched ankylosing spondylitis synovial fluid. There were earlier reports of some motif variants in reactive arthritis synovial fluid and blood.

This receptor was taken from a male donor with ankylosing spondylitis or in good health (not recorded which). Sequenced: blood, either unsorted or a sorted T cell fraction (not recorded which). This chain links TRBV9 with TRBJ2-1; 9 nucleotides line up with TRBD1. The CDR3 is CASSVDRGPYEQFF. CDR3 coding DNA: TGTGCCAGCAGCGTAGACAGGGGGCCCTATGAGCAGTTCTTC.